Included here is one TCR beta chain sequence, with context. The sample originates from a study of blood T cell repertoires in COVID-19. Study background: The study drew acute and convalescent COVID-19 samples from the United States, Italy and Spain. T cells, B-cell-depleted T cells, or PBMCs supplied cDNA or gDNA.

Seattle patients were enrolled while actively infected and followed longitudinally. In the authors' workflow: Reference gene primer amplification gave nucleated cell count estimates. Libraries were prepared by immunoSEQ multiplex PCR; TCRdb keeps only in-frame clonotypes and omits some of them. The V and J calls and clone size come from that table; D and trimming were worked out from the DNA. The sample has 200,000 to 250,000 clones; approximately 90% are singletons. After removal of 0 bases from V and 5 bases from J, the junction contained 8 bases not matched to a gene. The length of the CDR3 is 15 residues. Per the germline V gene, CDR1 is SGHRS and CDR2 is YFSETQ.

The sequence derives from a man aged 25 to 45 with COVID-19, enrolled during active disease. The J gene is TRBJ2-7, the V gene TRBV5-1; 7 nucleotides match TRBD1. Sequencing was carried out using peripheral blood. The CDR3 DNA is TGCGCCAGCAGCTTGGACCCGGGACAGCTCGACGAGCAGTACTTC. Encoded protein: CASSLDPGQLDEQYF.